This is a list of T cell receptor beta chains from one sample in a study of control samples from healthy donors and cancer patients. TCRdb's table, derived via immunoSEQ multiplex PCR, lists solely in-frame clones and lacks some. The sample consists of 100,000 or so clones, about 90% of them appearing once. Sequencing used blood. The receptors come from a woman younger than 35 in good health. The conserved cysteine and the conserved F or W are not part of the CDR3 here. A D gene is named only where the DNA matches it firmly.

d_gene: .; j_gene: TRBJ2-5; v_gene: TRBV27; len: 12; CDR3aa: ASSLIEDQETQY
d_gene: .; j_gene: TRBJ2-7; v_gene: TRBV4-1; len: 13; CDR3aa: ASSQDGGGLYEQY
d_gene: TRBD1; j_gene: TRBJ1-2; v_gene: TRBV13; len: 12; CDR3aa: ASSARQGPYGYT
d_gene: .; j_gene: TRBJ2-3; v_gene: TRBV7-5; len: 13; CDR3aa: VRSPLGGGLDTQY
d_gene: .; j_gene: TRBJ1-2; v_gene: TRBV14; len: 14; CDR3aa: ASSQRVLVRSYGYT
d_gene: .; j_gene: TRBJ1-6; v_gene: TRBV12-3/TRBV12-4; len: 10; CDR3aa: ASESGQSPLH
d_gene: TRBD2; j_gene: TRBJ2-3; v_gene: TRBV27; len: 14; CDR3aa: ASSLFQRGHGDTQY
d_gene: TRBD1; j_gene: TRBJ1-1; v_gene: TRBV5-4; len: 14; CDR3aa: ASSDQGVGMNTEAF
d_gene: TRBD1; j_gene: TRBJ1-1; v_gene: TRBV28; len: 13; CDR3aa: ASSPSTGGNTEAF
d_gene: .; j_gene: TRBJ2-5; v_gene: TRBV30; len: 10; CDR3aa: AWSGYVETQY
d_gene: TRBD2; j_gene: TRBJ2-3; v_gene: TRBV5-4; len: 14; CDR3aa: ASSFSSGTYTDTQY
d_gene: .; j_gene: TRBJ2-1; v_gene: TRBV4-1; len: 14; CDR3aa: ASSQLSTGSYNEQF
d_gene: TRBD1; j_gene: TRBJ2-5; v_gene: TRBV28; len: 13; CDR3aa: ASSLSNRGRETQY
d_gene: .; j_gene: TRBJ2-5; v_gene: TRBV19; len: 13; CDR3aa: ASSVLPGSQETQY
d_gene: TRBD1; j_gene: TRBJ1-2; v_gene: TRBV5-4; len: 13; CDR3aa: ASSLETGGWYGYT
d_gene: TRBD1; j_gene: TRBJ2-2; v_gene: TRBV6-5; len: 12; CDR3aa: ASTRTDRLGELF
d_gene: .; j_gene: TRBJ1-5; v_gene: TRBV7-9; len: 12; CDR3aa: ASSLSWGEQPQH
d_gene: .; j_gene: TRBJ1-1; v_gene: TRBV2; len: 11; CDR3aa: ASIGHLNTEAF
d_gene: TRBD1; j_gene: TRBJ1-1; v_gene: TRBV30; len: 11; CDR3aa: AWTPQGANEAF
d_gene: TRBD2; j_gene: TRBJ2-1; v_gene: TRBV2; len: 13; CDR3aa: ASSPLAGAYNEQF